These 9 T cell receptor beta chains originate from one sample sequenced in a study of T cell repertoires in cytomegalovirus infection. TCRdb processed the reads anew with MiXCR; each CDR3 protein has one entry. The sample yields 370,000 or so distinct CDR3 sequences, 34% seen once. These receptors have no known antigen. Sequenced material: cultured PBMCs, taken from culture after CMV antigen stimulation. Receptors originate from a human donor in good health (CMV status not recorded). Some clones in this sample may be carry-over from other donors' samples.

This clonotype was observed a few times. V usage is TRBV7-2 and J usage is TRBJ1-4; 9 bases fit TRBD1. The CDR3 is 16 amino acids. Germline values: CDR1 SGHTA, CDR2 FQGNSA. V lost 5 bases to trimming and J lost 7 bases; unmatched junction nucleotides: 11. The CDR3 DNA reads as TGTGCCAGCAGCGTGCGACCGGGACAGGGTGCTGAAAAACTGTTTTTT. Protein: CASSVRPGQGAEKLFF.

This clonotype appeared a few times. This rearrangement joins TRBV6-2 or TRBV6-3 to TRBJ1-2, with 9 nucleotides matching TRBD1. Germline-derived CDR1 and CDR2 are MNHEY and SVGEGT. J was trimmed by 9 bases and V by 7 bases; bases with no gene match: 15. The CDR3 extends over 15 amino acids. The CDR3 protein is CASTPGAGTGIRYTF. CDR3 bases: TGTGCCAGCACCCCTGGAGCCGGGACAGGGATTCGCTACACCTTC.

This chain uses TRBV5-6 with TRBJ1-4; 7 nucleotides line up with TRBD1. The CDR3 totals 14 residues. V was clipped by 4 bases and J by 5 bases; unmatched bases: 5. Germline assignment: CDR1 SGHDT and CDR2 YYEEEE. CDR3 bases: TGTGCCAGCAGCACCCAGGGGGTGAATGAAAAACTGTTTTTT. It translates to CASSTQGVNEKLFF.

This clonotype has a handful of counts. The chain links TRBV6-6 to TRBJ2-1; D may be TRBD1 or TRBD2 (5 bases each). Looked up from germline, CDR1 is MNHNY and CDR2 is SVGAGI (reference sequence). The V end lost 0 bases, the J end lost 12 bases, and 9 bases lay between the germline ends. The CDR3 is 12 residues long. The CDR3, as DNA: TGTGCCAGCAGTTACTCTGAGAGGGGGCAGTTCTTC. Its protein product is CASSYSERGQFF.

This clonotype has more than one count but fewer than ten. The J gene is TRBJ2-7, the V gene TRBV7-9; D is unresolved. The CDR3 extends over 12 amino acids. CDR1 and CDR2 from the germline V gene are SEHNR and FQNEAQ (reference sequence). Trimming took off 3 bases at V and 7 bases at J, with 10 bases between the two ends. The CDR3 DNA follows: TGTGCCAGCAGCTTTAGCCCCGGGGAGCAGTACGTC. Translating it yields CASSFSPGEQYV.

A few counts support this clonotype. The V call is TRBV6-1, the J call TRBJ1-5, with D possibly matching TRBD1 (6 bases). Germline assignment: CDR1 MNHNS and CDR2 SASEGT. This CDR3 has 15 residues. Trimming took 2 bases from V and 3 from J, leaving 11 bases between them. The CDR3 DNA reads TGTGCCAGCAGTGAATGGACAGCCCCCAATCAGCCCCAGCATTTT. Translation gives CASSEWTAPNQPQHF.

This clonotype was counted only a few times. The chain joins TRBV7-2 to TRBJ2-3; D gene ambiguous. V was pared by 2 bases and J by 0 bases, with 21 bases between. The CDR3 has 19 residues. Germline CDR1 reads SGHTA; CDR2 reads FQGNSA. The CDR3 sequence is CASSLRFGGRSASTDTQYF. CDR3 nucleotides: TGTGCCAGCAGCTTAAGGTTCGGCGGTAGGTCGGCTAGCACAGATACGCAGTATTTT.

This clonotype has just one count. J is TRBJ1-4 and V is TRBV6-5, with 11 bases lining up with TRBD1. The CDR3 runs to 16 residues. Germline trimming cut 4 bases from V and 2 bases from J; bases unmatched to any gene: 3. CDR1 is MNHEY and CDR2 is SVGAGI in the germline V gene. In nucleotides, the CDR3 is TGTGCCAGCAGTTGGACAGGGGGCGCGACTAATGAAAAACTGTTTTTT. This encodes CASSWTGGATNEKLFF.

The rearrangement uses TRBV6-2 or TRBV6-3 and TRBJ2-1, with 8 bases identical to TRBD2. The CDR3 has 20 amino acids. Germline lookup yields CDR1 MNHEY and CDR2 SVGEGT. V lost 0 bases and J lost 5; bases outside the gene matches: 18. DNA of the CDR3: TGTGCCAGCAGTTACTCGACATTTCGGCCGGCTAGCGGGTATAACAATGAGCAGTTCTTC. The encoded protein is CASSYSTFRPASGYNNEQFF.